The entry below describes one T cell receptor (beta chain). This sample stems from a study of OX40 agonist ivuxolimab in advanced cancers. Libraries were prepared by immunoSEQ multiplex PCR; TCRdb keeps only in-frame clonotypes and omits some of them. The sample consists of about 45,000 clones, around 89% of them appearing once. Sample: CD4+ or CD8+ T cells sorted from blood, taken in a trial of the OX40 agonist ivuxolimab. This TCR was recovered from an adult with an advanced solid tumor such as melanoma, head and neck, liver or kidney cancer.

The DNA for the CDR3 is TGTGCCAGCAGCTCGAGATCACTAGCGGGGGGATCGGTTACGCAGTATTTT. Translating gives CASSSRSLAGGSVTQYF. This chain links TRBV7-6 with TRBJ2-3; 12 bases align to TRBD2. The CDR3 is 17 amino acids. J gave up 8 bases and V 4 bases, and 13 bases lay outside the gene matches. The germline gives CDR1 SGHVS, CDR2 FNYEAQ.